This TCR beta chain was retrieved from a study of T-cell reconstitution after alpha-beta-depleted transplantation in children. TCRbeta library construction was performed incorporating unique molecular identifiers. One entry per CDR3 protein, called by TCRdb with MiXCR from the PCR reads. The sample shows some 300,000 distinct CDR3 sequences, 6.5% to 9% of them seen only once. Study-wide results and limits: The origin of alpha-beta T cells about two months after transplant was reportedly several hundred expanded graft clones. T-cell numbers and diversity, one year after transplant, stemmed largely from T cells that were newly produced. The study traced high day-60 TCRbeta diversity in some patients to surviving recipient T cells and thymic progenitors.

This clonotype showed up just a few times. The antigen is undetermined. The CDR3 is 17 amino acids. Germline lookup yields CDR1 LGHDT and CDR2 YNNKEL (reference sequence). With V trimmed by 4 bases and J by 3 bases, 7 bases remained unmatched. This clonotype was sampled from a female patient aged 2-10 years who had a stem cell transplant for Fanconi anemia, so the T cells may come from the graft donor. The material was peripheral blood, obtained 360 days after TCRalphabeta/CD19-depleted stem cell transplant. The V call is TRBV3-1, the J call TRBJ2-1; 12 nucleotides match TRBD2. The CDR3 protein is CASSPQRTSGVYNEQFF. In DNA form, the CDR3 reads TGTGCCAGCAGCCCGCAACGGACTAGCGGGGTCTACAATGAGCAGTTCTTC.